This is a list of T cell receptor beta chains from one sample in a study of cytomegalovirus exposure and HLA in healthy donors. Profiled with immunoSEQ multiplex PCR; TCRdb holds only in-frame clones, not every one. Here the sample spans more than 80,000 clones, roughly 79% being singletons. The sequenced sample was PBMCs. These receptors originate from an older woman in good health and CMV-seropositive. Each CDR3 is given with its conserved first and last residue. The D gene is left open where the match is weak. Rows give clone size only sometimes, using once, few, many, or a class for an expanded clone.

J | V | size | D | CDR3 | DNA
TRBJ2-1 | TRBV4-2 | - | TRBD2 | CASSQGATSGGAHEQFF | TGTGCCAGCAGCCAAGGTGCGACTAGCGGGGGGGCCCATGAGCAGTTCTTC
TRBJ2-7 | TRBV19 | - | - | CASSIDTRGEQYF | TGTGCCAGTAGTATAGATACCCGGGGCGAGCAGTACTTC
TRBJ2-7 | TRBV20-1 | once | - | CSAEEGYGQYF | TGCAGTGCCGAGGAAGGTTACGGGCAGTACTTC
TRBJ2-1 | TRBV27 | - | TRBD2 | CASSFLAGSYNEQFF | TGTGCCAGCAGTTTTCTAGCGGGCTCCTACAATGAGCAGTTCTTC
TRBJ2-7 | TRBV19 | - | TRBD1 | CASSIDSLSGQGHHEQYF | TGTGCCAGTAGTATAGACTCCCTTTCGGGACAGGGGCACCACGAGCAGTACTTC
TRBJ1-5 | TRBV7-2 | - | - | CASSSPRGTPSSSNQPQHF | TGTGCCAGCAGCTCCCCTAGGGGCACCCCGAGCTCTAGCAATCAGCCCCAGCATTTT
TRBJ2-3 | TRBV28 | - | TRBD2 | CASSPRLFRGGTDTQYF | TGTGCCAGCAGTCCCCGACTCTTCCGGGGGGGCACAGATACGCAGTATTTT
TRBJ2-3 | TRBV11-3 | once | TRBD2 | CASSPGTSGTADTQYF | TGTGCCAGCAGCCCCGGGACTAGCGGCACCGCAGATACGCAGTATTTT
TRBJ1-5 | TRBV19 | - | - | CASSISGRPGSRDQPQHF | TGTGCCAGTAGTATTAGCGGCAGGCCCGGTTCCAGGGATCAGCCCCAGCATTTT
TRBJ2-5 | TRBV6-5 | - | - | CASSRGRRETQYF | TGTGCCAGCAGCCGGGGGAGAAGGGAGACCCAGTACTTC
TRBJ1-4 | TRBV14 | few | TRBD1 | CASSQDRQGLRREKLFF | TGTGCCAGCAGCCAAGATCGACAGGGGCTCCGCCGCGAAAAACTGTTTTTT
TRBJ2-5 | TRBV7-7 | - | TRBD1 | CASSLGPRTGQETQYF | TGTGCTAGCAGCTTAGGTCCCCGGACAGGTCAAGAGACCCAGTACTTC
TRBJ1-5 | TRBV6-1 | - | - | CASSGPGVFGQPQHF | TGTGCCAGCAGTGGCCCGGGGGTTTTCGGTCAGCCCCAGCATTTT
TRBJ2-7 | TRBV4-3 | - | TRBD1 | CASSPGQGGYEQYF | TGCGCCAGCAGCCCGGGACAGGGAGGATACGAGCAGTACTTC
TRBJ2-7 | TRBV5-6 | - | TRBD1 | CASSYRTGWSYEQYF | TGTGCCAGCAGCTACCGGACAGGGTGGTCCTACGAGCAGTACTTC
TRBJ2-7 | TRBV28 | - | - | CASSSLVGRVESYEQYF | TGTGCCAGCAGTTCGCTTGTCGGCAGGGTTGAATCCTACGAGCAGTACTTC
TRBJ2-2 | TRBV7-9 | - | TRBD2 | CASSPMISGRRAGELFF | TGTGCCAGCAGCCCTATGATTAGCGGGAGGCGGGCCGGGGAGCTGTTTTTT
TRBJ2-7 | TRBV5-4 | - | TRBD2 | CASSIASGTSGFPPDF | TGTGCCAGCAGCATTGCGAGTGGGACTAGCGGATTTCCTCCAGACTTC
TRBJ2-7 | TRBV20-1 | - | - | CSARDSYEQYF | TGCAGTGCTAGAGATTCGTACGAGCAGTACTTC
TRBJ2-5 | TRBV2 | - | TRBD2 | CASKSRRREGRETQYF | TGTGCCAGCAAATCAAGGAGGCGGGAGGGCCGAGAGACCCAGTACTTC
TRBJ2-1 | TRBV20-1 | - | - | CSAPRGNEQFF | TGCAGTGCTCCACGGGGGAATGAGCAGTTCTTC
TRBJ2-2 | TRBV5-1 | - | - | CASSLSGYTGELFF | TGCGCCAGCAGCTTGTCAGGGTACACCGGGGAGCTGTTTTTT
TRBJ1-2 | TRBV2 | few | TRBD1 | CASSATGVDWGYTF | TGTGCCAGCAGTGCGACAGGGGTAGACTGGGGCTACACCTTC
TRBJ1-3 | TRBV9 | once | TRBD1 | CASSLFRQGPGGNTIYF | TGTGCCAGCAGCCTCTTTCGACAGGGGCCAGGTGGAAACACCATATATTTT
TRBJ2-3 | TRBV11-2 | - | TRBD2 | CASSLVWRGVADTQYF | TGTGCCAGCAGCTTAGTGTGGCGGGGGGTGGCAGATACGCAGTATTTT
TRBJ2-7 | TRBV5-1 | - | - | CASSLENTPYEQYF | TGCGCCAGCAGCTTGGAAAACACCCCCTACGAGCAGTACTTC
TRBJ2-3 | TRBV18 | once | - | CASSLIPLTPRDTQYF | TGTGCCAGCTCACTCATTCCACTCACGCCTAGGGATACGCAGTATTTT
TRBJ1-1 | TRBV6-5 | - | - | CASSSPVDTEAFF | TGTGCCAGCAGTTCGCCCGTAGACACTGAAGCTTTCTTT
TRBJ2-7 | TRBV2 | - | - | CASRDTRIYEQYF | TGTGCCAGCCGGGACACCAGAATCTACGAGCAGTACTTC
TRBJ2-1 | TRBV2 | - | TRBD2 | CASRKSGAISYNEQFF | TGTGCCAGCAGGAAAAGCGGGGCCATATCCTACAATGAGCAGTTCTTC
TRBJ2-3 | TRBV4-1 | - | - | CASSIEGQRTDTQYF | TGCGCCAGCAGCATCGAAGGACAACGCACAGATACGCAGTATTTT
TRBJ1-1 | TRBV6-5 | - | TRBD1 | CASRAGTGGTEAFF | TGTGCCAGCAGAGCCGGGACAGGGGGCACTGAAGCTTTCTTT
TRBJ1-6 | TRBV19 | - | - | CASSKVPDSANNSPLHF | TGTGCCAGTAGTAAGGTCCCCGACAGCGCCAATAATTCACCCCTCCACTTT
TRBJ2-4 | TRBV9 | once | TRBD1 | CASSVEGRGAKNIQYF | TGTGCCAGCAGCGTAGAGGGCAGGGGGGCCAAAAACATTCAGTACTTC
TRBJ1-1 | TRBV11-2 | - | - | CASSRASGATRAAFF | TGTGCCAGCAGCCGAGCCTCGGGAGCCACAAGGGCAGCTTTCTTT
TRBJ2-7 | TRBV10-3 | - | TRBD1 | CAISEGTGWSYEQYF | TGTGCCATCAGTGAGGGGACAGGGTGGTCCTACGAGCAGTACTTC
TRBJ2-5 | TRBV5-1 | - | TRBD1 | CASSLALGGRETQYF | TGCGCCAGCAGCTTGGCCTTAGGGGGCAGGGAGACCCAGTACTTC
TRBJ1-5 | TRBV6-1 | - | - | CASSMAGNQPQHF | TGTGCCAGCAGTATGGCGGGCAATCAGCCCCAGCATTTT
TRBJ1-2 | TRBV7-2 | few | - | CASRRAPSRDVNYGYTF | TGTGCCAGCAGACGGGCCCCCTCCAGGGATGTGAACTATGGCTACACCTTC
TRBJ2-7 | TRBV7-9 | - | - | CASSFAGAYEQYF | TGTGCCAGCAGCTTTGCCGGGGCCTACGAGCAGTACTTC
TRBJ2-1 | TRBV21-1 | - | - | CASSKVWTSGTHANEQFF | TGTGCCAGCAGCAAAGTCTGGACTAGCGGGACCCACGCCAATGAGCAGTTCTTC
TRBJ2-7 | TRBV9 | once | - | CASSVQASNYEQYF | TGTGCCAGCAGCGTTCAGGCCTCGAACTACGAGCAGTACTTC
TRBJ2-5 | TRBV6-5 | - | - | CASGLDGGETQYF | TGTGCCAGCGGACTCGACGGTGGGGAGACCCAGTACTTC
TRBJ2-5 | TRBV5-6 | - | - | CASSSTGAQETQYF | TGTGCCAGCAGCTCGACAGGAGCTCAAGAGACCCAGTACTTC
TRBJ2-1 | TRBV7-6 | - | TRBD1 | CASSPPNRGQYYNEQFF | TGTGCCAGCAGCCCCCCCAACAGGGGGCAATACTACAATGAGCAGTTCTTC
TRBJ2-1 | TRBV19 | once | TRBD2 | CASSITSGKANEQFF | TGTGCCAGTAGTATAACTAGCGGGAAGGCCAATGAGCAGTTCTTC
TRBJ1-6 | TRBV28 | - | TRBD1 | CASTRDRGNSPLHF | TGTGCCAGCACCCGAGACAGGGGGAATTCACCCCTCCACTTT